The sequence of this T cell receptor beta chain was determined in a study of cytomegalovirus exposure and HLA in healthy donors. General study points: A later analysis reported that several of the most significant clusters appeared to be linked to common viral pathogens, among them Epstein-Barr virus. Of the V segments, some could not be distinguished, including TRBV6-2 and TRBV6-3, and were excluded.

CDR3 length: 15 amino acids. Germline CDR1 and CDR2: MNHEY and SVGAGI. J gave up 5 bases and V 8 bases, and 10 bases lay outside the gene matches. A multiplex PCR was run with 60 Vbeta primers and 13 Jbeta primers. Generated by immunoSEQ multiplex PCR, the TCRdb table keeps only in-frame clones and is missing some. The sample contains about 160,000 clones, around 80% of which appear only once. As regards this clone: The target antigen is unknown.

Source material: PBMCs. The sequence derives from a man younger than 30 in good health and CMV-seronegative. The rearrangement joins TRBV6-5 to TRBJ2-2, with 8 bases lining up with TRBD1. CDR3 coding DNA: TGTGCCAGCGCCCCAGCCGGACAGGGAACCGGGGAGCTGTTTTTT. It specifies CASAPAGQGTGELFF.